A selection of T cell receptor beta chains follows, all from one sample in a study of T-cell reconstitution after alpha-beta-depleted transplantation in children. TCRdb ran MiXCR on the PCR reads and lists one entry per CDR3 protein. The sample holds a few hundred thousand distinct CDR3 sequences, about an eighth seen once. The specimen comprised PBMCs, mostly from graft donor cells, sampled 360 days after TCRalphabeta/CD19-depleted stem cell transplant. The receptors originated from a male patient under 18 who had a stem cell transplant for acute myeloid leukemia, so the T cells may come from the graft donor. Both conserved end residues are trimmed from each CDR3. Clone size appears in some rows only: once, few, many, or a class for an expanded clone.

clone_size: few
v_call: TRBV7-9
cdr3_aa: ASSQTSGRAESYEQY

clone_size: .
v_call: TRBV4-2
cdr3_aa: ASSRQDRVVRQETQY

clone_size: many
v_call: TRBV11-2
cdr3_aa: ASSLVFNEQF

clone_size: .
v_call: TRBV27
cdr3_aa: ASSPGWIERTPYEQY

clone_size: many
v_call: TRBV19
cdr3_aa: ASSPQDSSYNEQF

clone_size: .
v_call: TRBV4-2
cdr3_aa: ASSQGVAGSSYNEQF

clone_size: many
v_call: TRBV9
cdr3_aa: ASSVLGLETQY

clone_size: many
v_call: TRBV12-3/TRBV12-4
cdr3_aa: ASSLMHEQY

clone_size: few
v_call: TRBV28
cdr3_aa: ASSGGQGHTSPLH

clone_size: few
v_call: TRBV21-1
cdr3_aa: ARDRSRGSNIQY

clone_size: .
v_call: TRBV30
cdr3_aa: AWSVNRLLGSSGANVLT

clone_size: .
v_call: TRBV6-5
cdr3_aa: ASWGVNTEAF

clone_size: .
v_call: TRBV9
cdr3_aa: ASEGSGTPYNEQF

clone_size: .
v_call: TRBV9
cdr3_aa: ASSETTGPREQY

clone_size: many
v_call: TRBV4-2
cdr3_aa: ASSQGTSAYNEQF

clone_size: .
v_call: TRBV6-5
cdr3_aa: ASSYSWGASNEKLF